This T cell receptor (beta chain) emerged from a study of shared clonotypes between healthy human individuals. In the original workflow: Junction-only sequences without quality scores came from ImmunoSEQ, so filtering differed. Only in-frame clones appear in the TCRdb table, and some are missing; sequencing was by immunoSEQ multiplex PCR. D and trimming were read from the DNA, whereas the V and J calls and clone size are those reported in that table. The sample yields approximately 590,000 clones, less than 97% seen once. The naive CD8 population came from CD45RO-negative cells selected for CCR7, without terminally differentiated effector memory CD45RA+ cells. The CDR3 is 13 residues long. V gave up 3 bases and J gave up 8 bases, with 10 bases separating them. Germline assignment: CDR1 MNHEY and CDR2 SMNVEV (reference sequence). This clone was seen once.

The chain carries TRBV27 and TRBJ1-4; the D is unclear. This clonotype originated in a woman in her twenties or thirties in good health. The material sequenced was naive CD8+ T cells sorted from blood. CDR3 loop: CASSFGQPEKLFF. For the CDR3, the DNA is TGTGCCAGCAGTTTCGGTCAGCCAGAAAAACTGTTTTTT. The entire variable domain, with the rest obtained from reference TRBV27 and TRBJ1-4, is as follows: EAQVTQNPRYLITVTGKKLTVTCSQNMNHEYMSWYRQDPGLGLRQIYYSMNVEVTDKGDVPEGYKVSRKEKRNFPLILESPSPNQTSLYFCASSFGQPEKLFFGSGTQLSVL.